A selection of T cell receptor beta chains follows, all from one sample in a study of human T cells and chemical hapten exposure. One entry per CDR3 protein, called by TCRdb with MiXCR from the RACE reads. The table has tens of thousands of distinct CDR3 sequences, approximately 8% seen once. The sample in question was whole blood, obtained in connection with sensitization to the hapten diphenylcyclopropenone (DPC). These receptors came from a woman aged 25 to 45 with alopecia areata. Some clones in this sample may be carry-over from other donors' samples. Each CDR3 is given with its conserved first and last residue. Each record gives: J gene, clone size, V gene, D gene, CDR3 DNA, CDR3 protein. D genes are given only for firm matches. Size is stated for part of the rows, as once, few or many counts, or as a class when the clone is expanded.

J gene: TRBJ1-6
clone size: many
V gene: TRBV9
D gene: -
CDR3 DNA: TGTGCCAGCAGCGAAGGGGCAGATAATTCACCCCTCCACTTT
CDR3 protein: CASSEGADNSPLHF

J gene: TRBJ1-1
clone size: many
V gene: TRBV2
D gene: -
CDR3 DNA: TGTGCCAGCGGACAGATCCCGAACACTGAAGCTTTCTTT
CDR3 protein: CASGQIPNTEAFF

J gene: TRBJ2-7
clone size: many
V gene: TRBV6-5
D gene: TRBD1
CDR3 DNA: TGTGCCAGCAGCCGTCCCGGGACAGGGAACGAGCAGTACTTC
CDR3 protein: CASSRPGTGNEQYF

J gene: TRBJ2-2
clone size: many
V gene: TRBV5-1
D gene: -
CDR3 DNA: TGCGCCAGCAGCTTGGCCTTTGCGAACACCGGGGAGCTGTTTTTT
CDR3 protein: CASSLAFANTGELFF

J gene: TRBJ1-1
clone size: -
V gene: TRBV12-5
D gene: -
CDR3 DNA: TGTGCTAGTGGTTTGGCCCCCCCTATGAACACTGAAGCTTTCTTT
CDR3 protein: CASGLAPPMNTEAFF

J gene: TRBJ1-2
clone size: many
V gene: TRBV5-6
D gene: -
CDR3 DNA: TGTGCCAGCAGCTTACACGTGGACTATGGCTACACCTTC
CDR3 protein: CASSLHVDYGYTF

J gene: TRBJ2-2
clone size: -
V gene: TRBV19
D gene: -
CDR3 DNA: TGTGCCAGTAGAAGAACAGGGAGGGTAGACACCGGGGAGCTGTTTTTT
CDR3 protein: CASRRTGRVDTGELFF

J gene: TRBJ1-1
clone size: few
V gene: TRBV20-1
D gene: -
CDR3 DNA: TGCAGTGCTACAAGTGCTAACACTGAAGCTTTCTTT
CDR3 protein: CSATSANTEAFF

J gene: TRBJ1-2
clone size: few
V gene: TRBV6-6
D gene: -
CDR3 DNA: TGTGCCAGCAGTTCCAACAGGGAAAACTATGGCTACACCTTC
CDR3 protein: CASSSNRENYGYTF

J gene: TRBJ1-3
clone size: -
V gene: TRBV11-2
D gene: -
CDR3 DNA: TGTGCCAGCAGCTTCCCCTGGAGTGGAAACACCATATATTTT
CDR3 protein: CASSFPWSGNTIYF

J gene: TRBJ1-2
clone size: -
V gene: TRBV3-1
D gene: -
CDR3 DNA: TGTGCCAGCAGCCAAGTGGACGGAATGTATGGCTACACCTTC
CDR3 protein: CASSQVDGMYGYTF

J gene: TRBJ1-4
clone size: -
V gene: TRBV6-5
D gene: -
CDR3 DNA: TGTGCCAGCACTAGCCGGCGGATTAATGAAAAACTGTTTTTT
CDR3 protein: CASTSRRINEKLFF

J gene: TRBJ2-2
clone size: many
V gene: TRBV7-2
D gene: -
CDR3 DNA: TGTGCCAGCAGCCGAGTTGAGGGGAGAGCCGGGGAGCTGTTTTTT
CDR3 protein: CASSRVEGRAGELFF

J gene: TRBJ2-7
clone size: few
V gene: TRBV19
D gene: -
CDR3 DNA: TGTGCCAGTAGCATGGGACCGAGGGAGCAGTACTTC
CDR3 protein: CASSMGPREQYF

J gene: TRBJ2-4
clone size: once
V gene: TRBV20-1
D gene: -
CDR3 DNA: TGCAGTGCGCTGGACCGGCTAGCCAAAAACATTCAGTACTTC
CDR3 protein: CSALDRLAKNIQYF

J gene: TRBJ1-5
clone size: many
V gene: TRBV12-3/TRBV12-4
D gene: -
CDR3 DNA: TGTGCCAGCTCCGACGGACAAAATAGCAATCAGCCCCAGCATTTT
CDR3 protein: CASSDGQNSNQPQHF